The clone carrying this T cell receptor beta chain was counted at least ten times. What it recognizes is unknown. Sample time point: newly diagnosed GD, antithyroid drugs for less than 3 months. RNA isolated from PBMCs was used to make the TCR library. With iRepertoire HTBI primers and Arm-PCR of CDR3 regions, TCR beta libraries were built. TCRdb called the multiplex PCR reads again in MiXCR, with one record for every CDR3 protein. The profile shows roughly 250,000 distinct CDR3 sequences, around a sixth of them singletons. J gave up 5 bases and V 6 bases, and 5 bases lay outside the gene matches. Per germline, CDR1 SGHVS and CDR2 FNYEAQ. CDR3 length: 14 amino acids. This record comes from a study of regulatory T cells in long-lasting Graves disease. Study results and caveats: Patients with persistent disease shared 2,741 public clonotypes, outpacing the approximately 920 shared by new patients.

This sample was shared with a second study, whose subject was T cells in Graves' hyperthyroidism and ophthalmopathy. That report notes: Thyroid ultrasound, orbital computed tomography, clinical symptoms, and serum thyroxine and TRAb underpinned diagnoses.

This specimen consisted of peripheral blood mononuclear cells (PBMCs), obtained at new diagnosis, from a patient treated with antithyroid drugs. The chain links TRBV7-6 to TRBJ1-5; 9 bases are a match to TRBD1. The clonotype was recovered from a woman aged 25 to 39 with Graves disease. The CDR3 DNA reads as TGTGCCAGCAGAAACAGGGGGCTCCATCAGCCCCAGCATTTT. Its translation: CASRNRGLHQPQHF.